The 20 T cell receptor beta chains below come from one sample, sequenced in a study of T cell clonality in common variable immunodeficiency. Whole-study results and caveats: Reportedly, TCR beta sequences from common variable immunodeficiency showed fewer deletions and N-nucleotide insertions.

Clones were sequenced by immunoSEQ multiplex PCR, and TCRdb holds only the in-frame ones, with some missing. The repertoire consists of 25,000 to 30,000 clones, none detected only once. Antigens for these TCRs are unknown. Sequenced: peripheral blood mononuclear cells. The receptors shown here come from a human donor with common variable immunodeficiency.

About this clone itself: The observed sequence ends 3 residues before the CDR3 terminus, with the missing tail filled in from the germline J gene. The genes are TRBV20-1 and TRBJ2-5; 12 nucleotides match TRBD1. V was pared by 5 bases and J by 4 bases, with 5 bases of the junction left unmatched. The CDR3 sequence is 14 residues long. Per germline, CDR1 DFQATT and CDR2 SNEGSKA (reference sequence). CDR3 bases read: TGCAGTGCTCTCCGGGACAGGGGGCGAGAGACC. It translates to CSALRDRGRET. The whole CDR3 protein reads CSALRDRGRETQYF.

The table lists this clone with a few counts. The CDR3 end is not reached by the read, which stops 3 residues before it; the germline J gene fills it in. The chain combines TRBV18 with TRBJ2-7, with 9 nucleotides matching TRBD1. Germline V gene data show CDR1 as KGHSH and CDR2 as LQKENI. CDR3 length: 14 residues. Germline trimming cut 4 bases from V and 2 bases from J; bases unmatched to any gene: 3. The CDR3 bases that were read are TGTGCCAGCTCACGGGGACAGGGAACCTACGAG. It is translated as CASSRGQGTYE. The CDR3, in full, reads CASSRGQGTYEQYF. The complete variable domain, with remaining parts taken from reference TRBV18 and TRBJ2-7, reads NAGVMQNPRHLVRRRGQEARLRCSPMKGHSHVYWYRQLPEEGLKFMVYLQKENIIDESGMPKERFSAEFPKEGPSILRIQQVVRGDSAAYFCASSRGQGTYEQYFGPGTRLTVT.

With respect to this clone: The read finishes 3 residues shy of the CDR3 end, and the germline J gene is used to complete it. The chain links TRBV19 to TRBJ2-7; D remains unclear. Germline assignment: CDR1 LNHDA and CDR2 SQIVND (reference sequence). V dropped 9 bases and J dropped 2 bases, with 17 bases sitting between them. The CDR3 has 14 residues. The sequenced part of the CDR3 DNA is TGTGCCAGCCGCCAGCATGGCGGCCCCTACGAG. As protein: CASRQHGGPYE. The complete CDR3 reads CASRQHGGPYEQYF.

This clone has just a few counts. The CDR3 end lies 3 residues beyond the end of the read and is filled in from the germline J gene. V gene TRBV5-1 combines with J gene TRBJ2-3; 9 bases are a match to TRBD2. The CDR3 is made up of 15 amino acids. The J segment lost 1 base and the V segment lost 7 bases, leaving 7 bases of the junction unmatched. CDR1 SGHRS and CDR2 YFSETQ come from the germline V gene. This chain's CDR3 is CASRPASGGTDTQYF. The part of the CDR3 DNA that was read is TGCGCCAGCCGACCAGCTAGCGGGGGCACAGATACG.

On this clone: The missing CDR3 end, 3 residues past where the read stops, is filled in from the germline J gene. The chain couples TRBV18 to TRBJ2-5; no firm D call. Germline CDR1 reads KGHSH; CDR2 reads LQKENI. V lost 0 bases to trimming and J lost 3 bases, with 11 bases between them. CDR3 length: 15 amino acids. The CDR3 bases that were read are TGTGCCAGCTCACCACCCGGCGGTGATGAAGAGACC. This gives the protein CASSPPGGDEET. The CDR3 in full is CASSPPGGDEETQYF.

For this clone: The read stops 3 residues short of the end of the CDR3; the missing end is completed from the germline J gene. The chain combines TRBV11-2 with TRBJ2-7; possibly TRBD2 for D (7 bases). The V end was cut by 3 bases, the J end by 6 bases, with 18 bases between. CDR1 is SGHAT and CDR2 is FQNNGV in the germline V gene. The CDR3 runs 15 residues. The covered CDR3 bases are TGTGCCAGCAGCTTGGGGGGGGCGGGAGTCCGCGAG. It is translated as CASSLGGAGVRE. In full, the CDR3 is CASSLGGAGVREQYF.

CDR3 bases read: TGTGCCAGCAGGGACACCTATAGCAATCAGCCC. Its translation: CASRDTYSNQP. The whole CDR3 protein is CASRDTYSNQPQHF. The gene calls are TRBV19 and TRBJ1-5; a weak D match, TRBD1 (6 bases). The read finishes 3 residues shy of the CDR3 end, and the germline J gene is used to complete it. The CDR3 totals 14 residues. V was clipped by 9 bases and J by 0 bases, with 12 bases between them. Per germline, CDR1 LNHDA and CDR2 SQIVND (reference sequence).

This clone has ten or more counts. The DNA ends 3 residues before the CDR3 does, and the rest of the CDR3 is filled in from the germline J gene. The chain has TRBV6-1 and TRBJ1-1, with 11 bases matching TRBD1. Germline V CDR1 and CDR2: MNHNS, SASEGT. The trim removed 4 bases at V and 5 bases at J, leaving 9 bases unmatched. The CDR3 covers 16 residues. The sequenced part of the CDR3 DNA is TGTGCCAGCAGTGGCCCCGAGGGGACAGGGGGGACTGAA. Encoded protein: CASSGPEGTGGTE. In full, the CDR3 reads CASSGPEGTGGTEAFF.

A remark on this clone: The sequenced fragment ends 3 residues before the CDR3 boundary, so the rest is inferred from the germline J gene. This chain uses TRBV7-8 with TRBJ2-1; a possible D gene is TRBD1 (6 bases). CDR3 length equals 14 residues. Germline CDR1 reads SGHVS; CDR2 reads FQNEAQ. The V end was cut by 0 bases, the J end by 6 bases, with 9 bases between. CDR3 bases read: TGTGCCAGCAGCTTAGCGCTGACAGGCAATGAG. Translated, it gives CASSLALTGNE. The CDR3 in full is CASSLALTGNEQFF.

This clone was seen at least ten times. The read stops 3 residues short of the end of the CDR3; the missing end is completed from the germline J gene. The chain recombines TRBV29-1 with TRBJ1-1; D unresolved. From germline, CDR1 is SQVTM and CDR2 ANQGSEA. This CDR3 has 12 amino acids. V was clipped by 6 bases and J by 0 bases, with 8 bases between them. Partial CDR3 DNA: TGCAGCGTCCGCGCTATGAACACTGAA. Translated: CSVRAMNTE. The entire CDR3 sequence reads CSVRAMNTEAFF. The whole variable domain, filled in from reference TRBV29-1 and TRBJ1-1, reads SAVISQKPSRDICQRGTSLTIQCQVDSQVTMMFWYRQQPGQSLTLIATANQGSEATYESGFVIDKFPISRPNLTFSTLTVSNMSPEDSSIYLCSVRAMNTEAFFGQGTRLTVV.

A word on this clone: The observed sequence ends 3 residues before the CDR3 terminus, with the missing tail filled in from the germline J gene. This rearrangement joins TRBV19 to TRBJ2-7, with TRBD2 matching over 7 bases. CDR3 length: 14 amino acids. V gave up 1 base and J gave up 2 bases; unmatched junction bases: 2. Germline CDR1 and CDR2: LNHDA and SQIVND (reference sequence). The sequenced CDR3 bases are TGTGCCAGTAGTATAGTCGGGGGGACCTACGAG. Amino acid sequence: CASSIVGGTYE. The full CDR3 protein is CASSIVGGTYEQYF.

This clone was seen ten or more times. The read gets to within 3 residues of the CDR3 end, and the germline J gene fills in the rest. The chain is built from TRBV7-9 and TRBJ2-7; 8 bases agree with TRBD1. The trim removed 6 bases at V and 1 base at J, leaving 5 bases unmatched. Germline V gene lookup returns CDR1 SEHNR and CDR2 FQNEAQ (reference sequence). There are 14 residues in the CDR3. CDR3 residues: CASRATGGSYEQYF. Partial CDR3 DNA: TGTGCCAGCAGAGCAACAGGGGGGTCCTACGAG.

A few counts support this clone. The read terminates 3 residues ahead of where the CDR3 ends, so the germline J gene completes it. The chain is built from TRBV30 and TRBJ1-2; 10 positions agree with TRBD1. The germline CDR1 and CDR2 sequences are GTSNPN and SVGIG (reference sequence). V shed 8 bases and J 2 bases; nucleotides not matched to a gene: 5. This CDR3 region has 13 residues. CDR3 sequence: CARQGQGNYGYTF. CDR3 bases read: TGTGCCAGACAGGGACAGGGGAACTATGGC. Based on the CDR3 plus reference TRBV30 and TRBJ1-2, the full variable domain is SQTIHQWPATLVQPVGSPLSLECTVEGTSNPNLYWYRQAAGRGLQLLFYSVGIGQISSEVPQNLSASRPQDRQFILSSKKLLLSDSGFYLCARQGQGNYGYTFGSGTRLTVV.

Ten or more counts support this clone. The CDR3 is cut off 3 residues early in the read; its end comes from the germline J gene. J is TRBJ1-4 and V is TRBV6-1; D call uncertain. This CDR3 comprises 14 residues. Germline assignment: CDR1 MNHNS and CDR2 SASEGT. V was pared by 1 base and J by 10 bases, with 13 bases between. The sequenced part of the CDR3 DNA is TGTGCCAGCAGTGAAGGGCCTTCCCAGAGAAAA. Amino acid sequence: CASSEGPSQRK. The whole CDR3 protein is CASSEGPSQRKLFF.

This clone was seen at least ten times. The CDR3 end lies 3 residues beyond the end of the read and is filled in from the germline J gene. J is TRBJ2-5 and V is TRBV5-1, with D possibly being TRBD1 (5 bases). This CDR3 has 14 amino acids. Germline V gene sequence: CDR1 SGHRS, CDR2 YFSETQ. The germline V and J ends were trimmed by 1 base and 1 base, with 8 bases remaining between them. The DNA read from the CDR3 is TGCGCCAGCAGCTTGTTAGGGGTCCAAGAGACC. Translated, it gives CASSLLGVQET. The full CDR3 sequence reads CASSLLGVQETQYF.

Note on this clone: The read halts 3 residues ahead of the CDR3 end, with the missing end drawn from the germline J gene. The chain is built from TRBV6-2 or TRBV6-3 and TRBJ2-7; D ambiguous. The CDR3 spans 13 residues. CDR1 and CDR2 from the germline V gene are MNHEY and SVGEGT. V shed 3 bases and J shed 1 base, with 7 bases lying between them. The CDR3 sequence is CASSYAKSYEQYF. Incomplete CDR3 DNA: TGTGCCAGCAGTTATGCTAAATCCTACGAG.

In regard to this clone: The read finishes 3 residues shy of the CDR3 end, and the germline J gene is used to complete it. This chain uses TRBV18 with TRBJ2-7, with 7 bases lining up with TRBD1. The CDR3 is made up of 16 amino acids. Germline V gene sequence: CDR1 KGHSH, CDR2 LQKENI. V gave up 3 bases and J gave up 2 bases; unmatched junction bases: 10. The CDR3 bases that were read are TGTGCCAGCTCACCGCAGTTCGGGACAGCCACCTACGAG. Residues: CASSPQFGTATYE. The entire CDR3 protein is CASSPQFGTATYEQYF.

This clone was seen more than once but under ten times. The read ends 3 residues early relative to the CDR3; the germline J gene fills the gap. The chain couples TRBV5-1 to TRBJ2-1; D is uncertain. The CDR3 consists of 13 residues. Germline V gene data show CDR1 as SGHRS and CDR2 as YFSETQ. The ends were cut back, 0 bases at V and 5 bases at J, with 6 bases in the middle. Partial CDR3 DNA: TGCGCCAGCAGCTTGGTAGTTGACAATGAG. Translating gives CASSLVVDNE. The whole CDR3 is CASSLVVDNEQFF.

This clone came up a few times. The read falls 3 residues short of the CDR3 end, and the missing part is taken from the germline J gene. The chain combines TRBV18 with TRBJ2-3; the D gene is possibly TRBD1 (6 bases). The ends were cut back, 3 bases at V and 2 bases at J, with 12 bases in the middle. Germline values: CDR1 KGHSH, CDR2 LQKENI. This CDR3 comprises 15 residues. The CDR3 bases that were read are TGTGCCAGCTCACCGGGCCAGGGGCCCACAGATACG. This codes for CASSPGQGPTDT. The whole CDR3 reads CASSPGQGPTDTQYF.

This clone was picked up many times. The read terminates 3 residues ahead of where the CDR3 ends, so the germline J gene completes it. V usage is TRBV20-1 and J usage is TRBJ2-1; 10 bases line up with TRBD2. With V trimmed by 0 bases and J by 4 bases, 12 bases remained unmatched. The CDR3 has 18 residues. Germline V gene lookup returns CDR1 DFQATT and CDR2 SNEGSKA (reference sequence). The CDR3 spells CSARDPSSGRSQYNEQFF. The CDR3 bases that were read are TGCAGTGCTAGAGATCCCTCTAGCGGGAGATCGCAGTACAATGAG.